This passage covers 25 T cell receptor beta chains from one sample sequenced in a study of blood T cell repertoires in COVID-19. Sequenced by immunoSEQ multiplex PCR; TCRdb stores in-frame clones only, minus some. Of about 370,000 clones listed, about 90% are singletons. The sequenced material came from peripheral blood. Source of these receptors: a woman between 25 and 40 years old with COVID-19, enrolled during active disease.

Here the CDR3 DNA reads TGTGCCAGTTTAGCGGGAGATGACAATGAGCAGTTCTTC. Encoded protein: CASLAGDDNEQFF. The chain has TRBV2 and TRBJ2-1; TRBD2 matches at 9 bases. Looked up from germline, CDR1 is SNHLY and CDR2 is FYNNEI. J gave up 5 bases and V 9 bases, and 5 bases lay outside the gene matches. The CDR3 is 13 residues long.

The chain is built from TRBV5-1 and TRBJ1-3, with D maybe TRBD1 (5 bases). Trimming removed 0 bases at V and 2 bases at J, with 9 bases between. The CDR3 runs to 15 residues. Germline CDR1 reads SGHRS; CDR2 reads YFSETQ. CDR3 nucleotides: TGCGCCAGCAGCTTGGCCAGGGCAGCTGGAAACACCATATATTTT. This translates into CASSLARAAGNTIYF.

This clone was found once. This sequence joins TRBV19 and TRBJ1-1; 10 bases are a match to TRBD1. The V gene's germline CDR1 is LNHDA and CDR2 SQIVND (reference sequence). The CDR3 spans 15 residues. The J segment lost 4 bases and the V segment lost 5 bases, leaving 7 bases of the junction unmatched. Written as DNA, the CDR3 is TGTGCCAGTAGTTCCCGACAGGGGGCACCCACTGAAGCTTTCTTT. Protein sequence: CASSSRQGAPTEAFF.

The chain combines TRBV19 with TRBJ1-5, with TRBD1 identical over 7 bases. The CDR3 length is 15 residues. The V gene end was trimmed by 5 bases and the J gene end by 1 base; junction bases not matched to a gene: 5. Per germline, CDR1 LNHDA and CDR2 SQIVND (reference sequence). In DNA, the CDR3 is TGTGCCAGTAGTGAGGGGGCGCAGAGCAATCAGCCCCAGCATTTT. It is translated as CASSEGAQSNQPQHF.

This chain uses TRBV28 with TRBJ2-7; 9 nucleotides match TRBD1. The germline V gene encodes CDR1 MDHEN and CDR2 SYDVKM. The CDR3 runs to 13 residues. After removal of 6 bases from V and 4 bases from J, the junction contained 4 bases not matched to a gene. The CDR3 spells CASRGTGTYEQYF. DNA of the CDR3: TGTGCCAGCAGGGGGACAGGGACATACGAGCAGTACTTC.

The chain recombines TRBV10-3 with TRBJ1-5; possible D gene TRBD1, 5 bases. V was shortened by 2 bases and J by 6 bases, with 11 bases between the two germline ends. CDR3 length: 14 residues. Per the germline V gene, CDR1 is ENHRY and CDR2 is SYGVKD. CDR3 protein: CAISEQVGGQPQHF. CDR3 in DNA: TGTGCCATCAGTGAGCAGGTGGGGGGTCAGCCCCAGCATTTT.

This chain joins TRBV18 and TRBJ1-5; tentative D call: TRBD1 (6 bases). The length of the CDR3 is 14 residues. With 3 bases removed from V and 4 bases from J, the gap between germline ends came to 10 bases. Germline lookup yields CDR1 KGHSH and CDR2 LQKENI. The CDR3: CASSPDRLNQPQHF. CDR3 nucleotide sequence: TGTGCCAGCTCACCTGACAGGTTAAATCAGCCCCAGCATTTT.

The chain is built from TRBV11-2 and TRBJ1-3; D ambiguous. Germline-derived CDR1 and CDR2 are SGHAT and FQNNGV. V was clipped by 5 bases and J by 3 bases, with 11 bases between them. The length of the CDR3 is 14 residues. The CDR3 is CASSLGSVGNTIYF. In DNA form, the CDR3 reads TGTGCCAGCAGCCTCGGTTCCGTTGGAAACACCATATATTTT.

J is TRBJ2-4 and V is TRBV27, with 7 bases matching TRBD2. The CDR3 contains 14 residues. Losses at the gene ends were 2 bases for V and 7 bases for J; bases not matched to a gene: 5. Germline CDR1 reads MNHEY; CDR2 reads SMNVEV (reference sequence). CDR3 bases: TGTGCCAGCAGTTTACGGGGGGAAGGGAACATTCAGTACTTC. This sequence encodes CASSLRGEGNIQYF.

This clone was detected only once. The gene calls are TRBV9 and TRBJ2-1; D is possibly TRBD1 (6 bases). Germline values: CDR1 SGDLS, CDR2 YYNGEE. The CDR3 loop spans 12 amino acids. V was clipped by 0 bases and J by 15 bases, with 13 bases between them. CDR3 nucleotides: TGTGCCAGCAGCGTAGACAGGGTCGGTCTGTTCTTC. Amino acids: CASSVDRVGLFF.

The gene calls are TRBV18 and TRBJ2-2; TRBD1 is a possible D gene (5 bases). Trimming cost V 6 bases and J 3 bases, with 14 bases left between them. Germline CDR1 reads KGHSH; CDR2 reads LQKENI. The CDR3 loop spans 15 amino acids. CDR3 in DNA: TGTGCCAGCTCTTCCGACAGACGGTACACCGGGGAGCTGTTTTTT. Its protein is CASSSDRRYTGELFF.

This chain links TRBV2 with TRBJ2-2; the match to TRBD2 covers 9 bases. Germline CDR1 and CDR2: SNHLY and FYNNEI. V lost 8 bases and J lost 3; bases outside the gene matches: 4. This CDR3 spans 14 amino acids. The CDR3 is CASHSGSYTGELFF. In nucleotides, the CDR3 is TGTGCCAGCCATAGCGGGAGTTACACCGGGGAGCTGTTTTTT.

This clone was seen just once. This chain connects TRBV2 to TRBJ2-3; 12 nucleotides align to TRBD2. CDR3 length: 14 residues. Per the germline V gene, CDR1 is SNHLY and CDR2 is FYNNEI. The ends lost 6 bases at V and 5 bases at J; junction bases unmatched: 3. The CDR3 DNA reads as TGTGCCAGCAGCCCGGGACTAGCGGGAGATACGCAGTATTTT. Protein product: CASSPGLAGDTQYF.

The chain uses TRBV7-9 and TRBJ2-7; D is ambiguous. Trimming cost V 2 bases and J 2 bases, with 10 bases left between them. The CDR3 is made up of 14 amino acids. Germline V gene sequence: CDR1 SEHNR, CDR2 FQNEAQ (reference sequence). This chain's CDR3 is CASSLSRATYEQYF. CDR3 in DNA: TGTGCCAGCAGCTTATCTCGAGCTACCTACGAGCAGTACTTC.

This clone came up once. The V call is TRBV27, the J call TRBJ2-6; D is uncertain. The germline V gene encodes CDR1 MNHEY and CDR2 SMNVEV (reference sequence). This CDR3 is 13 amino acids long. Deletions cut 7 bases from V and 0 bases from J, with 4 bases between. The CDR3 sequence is CASTSSGANVLTF. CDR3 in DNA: TGTGCCAGCACCTCCTCTGGGGCCAACGTCCTGACTTTC.

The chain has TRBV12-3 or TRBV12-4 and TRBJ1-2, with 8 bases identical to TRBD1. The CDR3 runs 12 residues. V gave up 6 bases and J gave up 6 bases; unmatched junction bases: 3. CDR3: CASRPGQDGYTF. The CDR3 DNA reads TGTGCCAGCAGGCCGGGACAGGATGGCTACACCTTC.

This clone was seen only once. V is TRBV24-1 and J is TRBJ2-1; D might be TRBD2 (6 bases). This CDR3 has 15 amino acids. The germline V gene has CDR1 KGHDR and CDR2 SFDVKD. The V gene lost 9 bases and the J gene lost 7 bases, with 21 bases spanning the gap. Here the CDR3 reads CATRGRDPVGNEQFF. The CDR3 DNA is TGTGCCACCCGAGGGCGGGACCCTGTTGGTAATGAGCAGTTCTTC.

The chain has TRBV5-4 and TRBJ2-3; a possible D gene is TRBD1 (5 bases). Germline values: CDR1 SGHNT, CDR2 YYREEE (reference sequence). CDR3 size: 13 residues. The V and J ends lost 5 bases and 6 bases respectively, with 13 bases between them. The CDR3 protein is CASSFTGADTQYF. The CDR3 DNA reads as TGTGCCAGCAGTTTCACAGGAGCCGATACGCAGTATTTT.

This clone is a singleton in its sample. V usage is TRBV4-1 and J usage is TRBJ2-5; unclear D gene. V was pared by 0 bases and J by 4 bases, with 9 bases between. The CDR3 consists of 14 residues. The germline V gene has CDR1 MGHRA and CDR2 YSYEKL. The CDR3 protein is CASSQDRVSETQYF. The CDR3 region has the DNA TGCGCCAGCAGCCAAGATCGGGTTTCAGAGACCCAGTACTTC.

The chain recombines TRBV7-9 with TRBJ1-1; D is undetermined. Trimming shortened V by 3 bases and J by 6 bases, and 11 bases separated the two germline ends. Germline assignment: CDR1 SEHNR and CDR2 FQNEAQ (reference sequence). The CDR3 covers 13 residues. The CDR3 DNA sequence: TGTGCCAGCAGCTTTATCTCGAGCGCTGAAGCTTTCTTT. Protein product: CASSFISSAEAFF.

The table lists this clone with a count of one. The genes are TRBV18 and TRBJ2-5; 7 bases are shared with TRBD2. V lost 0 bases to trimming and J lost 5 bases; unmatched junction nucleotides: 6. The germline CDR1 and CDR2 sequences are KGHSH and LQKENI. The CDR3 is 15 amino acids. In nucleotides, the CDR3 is TGTGCCAGCTCACCACCGAGGACTAGTGATGAGACCCAGTACTTC. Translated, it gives CASSPPRTSDETQYF. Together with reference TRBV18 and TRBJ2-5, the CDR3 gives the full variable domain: NAGVMQNPRHLVRRRGQEARLRCSPMKGHSHVYWYRQLPEEGLKFMVYLQKENIIDESGMPKERFSAEFPKEGPSILRIQQVVRGDSAAYFCASSPPRTSDETQYFGPGTRLLVL.

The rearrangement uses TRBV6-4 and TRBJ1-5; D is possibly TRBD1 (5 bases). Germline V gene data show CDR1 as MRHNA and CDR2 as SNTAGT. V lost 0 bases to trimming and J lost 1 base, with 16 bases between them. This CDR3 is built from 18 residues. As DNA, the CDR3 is TGTGCCAGCAGTGACTCCCAGGGATCGGTAGGAAGCAATCAGCCCCAGCATTTT. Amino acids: CASSDSQGSVGSNQPQHF.

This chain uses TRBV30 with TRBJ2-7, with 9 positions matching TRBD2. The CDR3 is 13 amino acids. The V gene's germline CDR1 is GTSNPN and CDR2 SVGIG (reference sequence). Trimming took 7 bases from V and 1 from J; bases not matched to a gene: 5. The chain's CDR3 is CAYLLAGSYEQYF. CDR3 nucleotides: TGTGCCTACCTTCTAGCGGGATCCTACGAGCAGTACTTC.

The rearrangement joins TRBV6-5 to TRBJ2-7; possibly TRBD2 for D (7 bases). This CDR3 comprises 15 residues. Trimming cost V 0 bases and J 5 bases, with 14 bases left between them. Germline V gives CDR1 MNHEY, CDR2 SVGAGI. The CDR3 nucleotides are TGTGCCAGCAGTTACTCGAGGGGGGGGTCCCACGAGCAGTACTTC. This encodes CASSYSRGGSHEQYF.

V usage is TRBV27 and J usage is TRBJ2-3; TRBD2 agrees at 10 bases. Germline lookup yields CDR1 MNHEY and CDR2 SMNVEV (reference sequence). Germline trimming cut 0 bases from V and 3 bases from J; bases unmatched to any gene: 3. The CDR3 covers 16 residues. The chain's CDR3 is CASSLSSGRRTDTQYF. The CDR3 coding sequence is TGTGCCAGCAGTTTATCTAGCGGGAGGAGAACAGATACGCAGTATTTT.